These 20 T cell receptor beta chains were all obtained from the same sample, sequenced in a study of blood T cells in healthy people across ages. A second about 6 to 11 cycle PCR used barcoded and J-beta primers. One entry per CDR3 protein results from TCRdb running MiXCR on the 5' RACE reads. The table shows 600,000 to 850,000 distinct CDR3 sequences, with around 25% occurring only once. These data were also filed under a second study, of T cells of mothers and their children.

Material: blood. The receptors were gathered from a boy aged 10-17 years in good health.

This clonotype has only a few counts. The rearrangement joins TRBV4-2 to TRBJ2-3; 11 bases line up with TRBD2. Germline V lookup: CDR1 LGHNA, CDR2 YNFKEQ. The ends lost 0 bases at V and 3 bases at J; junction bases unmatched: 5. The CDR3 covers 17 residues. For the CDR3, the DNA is TGTGCCAGCAGCCAAGAGACTAGCGGGGTTTTTACAGATACGCAGTATTTT. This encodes CASSQETSGVFTDTQYF.

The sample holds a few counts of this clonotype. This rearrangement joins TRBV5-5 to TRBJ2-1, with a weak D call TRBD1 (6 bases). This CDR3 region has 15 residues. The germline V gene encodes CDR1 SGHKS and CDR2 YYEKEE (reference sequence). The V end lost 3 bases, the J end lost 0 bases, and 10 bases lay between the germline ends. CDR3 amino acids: CASSWDISSYNEQFF. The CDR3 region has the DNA TGTGCCAGCAGCTGGGACATATCCTCCTACAATGAGCAGTTCTTC. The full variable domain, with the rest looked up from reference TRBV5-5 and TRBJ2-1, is DAGVTQSPTHLIKTRGQQVTLRCSPISGHKSVSWYQQVLGQGPQFIFQYYEKEERGRGNFPDRFSARQFPNYSSELNVNALLLGDSALYLCASSWDISSYNEQFFGPGTRLTVL.

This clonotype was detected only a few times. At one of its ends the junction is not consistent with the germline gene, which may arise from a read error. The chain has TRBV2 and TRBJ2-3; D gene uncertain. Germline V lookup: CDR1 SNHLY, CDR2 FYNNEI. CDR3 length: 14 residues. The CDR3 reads CASSTPYSKDTQYF. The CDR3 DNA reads TGTGCCAGCAGTACCCCATATAGCAAAGATACGCAGTATTTT.

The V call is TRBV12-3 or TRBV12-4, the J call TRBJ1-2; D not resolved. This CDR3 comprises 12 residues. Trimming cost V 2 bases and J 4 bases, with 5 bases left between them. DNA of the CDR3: TGTGCCAGCAGTTTAAACACCTATGGCTACACCTTC. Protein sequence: CASSLNTYGYTF.

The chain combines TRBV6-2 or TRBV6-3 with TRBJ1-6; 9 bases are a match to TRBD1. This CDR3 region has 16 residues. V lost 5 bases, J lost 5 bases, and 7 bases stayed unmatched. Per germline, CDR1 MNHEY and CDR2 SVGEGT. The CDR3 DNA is TGTGCCAGCAGTCCTTCGGACAGGGGAAATAATTCACCCCTCCACTTT. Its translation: CASSPSDRGNNSPLHF.

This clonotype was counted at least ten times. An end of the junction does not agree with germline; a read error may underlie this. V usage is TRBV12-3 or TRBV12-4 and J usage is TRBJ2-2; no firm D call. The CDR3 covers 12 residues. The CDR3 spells CASSLVTGELFF. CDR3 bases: TGTGCCAGCAGCTTAGTGACCGGGGAGCTGTTTTTT.

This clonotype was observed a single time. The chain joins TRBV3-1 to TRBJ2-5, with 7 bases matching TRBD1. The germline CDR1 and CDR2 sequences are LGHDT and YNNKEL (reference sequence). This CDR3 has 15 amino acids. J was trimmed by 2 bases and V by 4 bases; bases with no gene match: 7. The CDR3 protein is CASSPYRDSQETQYF. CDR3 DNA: TGTGCCAGCAGCCCATACCGGGACAGTCAAGAGACCCAGTACTTC.

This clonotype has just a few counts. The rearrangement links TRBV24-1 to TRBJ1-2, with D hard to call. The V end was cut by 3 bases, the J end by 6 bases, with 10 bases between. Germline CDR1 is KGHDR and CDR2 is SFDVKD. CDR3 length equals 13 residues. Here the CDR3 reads CATSDHISDGYTF. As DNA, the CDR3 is TGTGCCACCAGTGATCACATTTCAGATGGCTACACCTTC.

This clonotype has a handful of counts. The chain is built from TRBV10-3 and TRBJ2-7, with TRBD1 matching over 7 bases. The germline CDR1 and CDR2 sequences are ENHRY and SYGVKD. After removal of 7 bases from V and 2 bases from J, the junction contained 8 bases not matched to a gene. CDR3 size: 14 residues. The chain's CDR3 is CAITPGQQTYEQYF. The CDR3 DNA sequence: TGTGCCATCACCCCGGGACAGCAGACCTACGAGCAGTACTTC.

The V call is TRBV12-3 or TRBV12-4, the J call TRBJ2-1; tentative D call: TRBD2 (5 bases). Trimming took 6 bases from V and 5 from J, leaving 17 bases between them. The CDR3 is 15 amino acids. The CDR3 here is CASRRGSNPDNEQFF. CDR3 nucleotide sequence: TGTGCCAGCAGGCGCGGGTCAAATCCTGACAATGAGCAGTTCTTC.

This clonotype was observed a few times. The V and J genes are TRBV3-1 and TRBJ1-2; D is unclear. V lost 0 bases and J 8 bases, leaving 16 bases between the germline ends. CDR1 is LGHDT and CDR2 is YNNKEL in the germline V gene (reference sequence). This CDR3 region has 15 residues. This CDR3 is CASSQDWIETGGYTF. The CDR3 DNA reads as TGTGCCAGCAGCCAAGACTGGATTGAGACGGGCGGCTACACCTTC.

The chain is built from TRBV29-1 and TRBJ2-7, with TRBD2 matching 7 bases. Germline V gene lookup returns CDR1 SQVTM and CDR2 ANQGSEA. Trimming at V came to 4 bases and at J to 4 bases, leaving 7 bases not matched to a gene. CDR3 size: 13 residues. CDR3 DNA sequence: TGCAGCGTTGGGGAGACTAGCTCGTACGAGCAGTACTTC. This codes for CSVGETSSYEQYF.

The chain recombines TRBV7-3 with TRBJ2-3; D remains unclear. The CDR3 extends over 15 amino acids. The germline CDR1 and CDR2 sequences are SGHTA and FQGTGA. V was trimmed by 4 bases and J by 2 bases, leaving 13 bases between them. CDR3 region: CASSSGVGYTDTQYF. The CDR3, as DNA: TGTGCCAGCAGCTCCGGCGTCGGGTACACAGATACGCAGTATTTT.

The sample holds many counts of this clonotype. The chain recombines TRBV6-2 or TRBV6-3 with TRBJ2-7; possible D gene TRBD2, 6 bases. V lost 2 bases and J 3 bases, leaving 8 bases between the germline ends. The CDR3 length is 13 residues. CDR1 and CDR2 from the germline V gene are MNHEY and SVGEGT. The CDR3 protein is CASSYLGSYEQYF. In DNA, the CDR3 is TGTGCCAGCAGTTACCTCGGGAGCTACGAGCAGTACTTC.

CDR3 amino acids: CASSGLDRGYNEQFF. Written as DNA, the CDR3 is TGTGCCAGCAGCGGACTCGACAGGGGGTACAATGAGCAGTTCTTC. This chain uses TRBV27 with TRBJ2-1, with 9 bases lining up with TRBD1. CDR1 and CDR2 (germline): MNHEY, SMNVEV (reference sequence). This CDR3 is built from 15 residues. V trimming: 6 bases; J trimming: 4 bases; junction bases outside the gene matches: 7.

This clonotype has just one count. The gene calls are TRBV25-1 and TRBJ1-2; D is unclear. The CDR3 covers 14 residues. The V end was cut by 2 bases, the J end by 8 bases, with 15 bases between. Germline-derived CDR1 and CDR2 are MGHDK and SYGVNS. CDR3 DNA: TGTGCCAGCAGTGAAAGTGGGTCTAAAGAGGGCTACACCTTC. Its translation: CASSESGSKEGYTF.

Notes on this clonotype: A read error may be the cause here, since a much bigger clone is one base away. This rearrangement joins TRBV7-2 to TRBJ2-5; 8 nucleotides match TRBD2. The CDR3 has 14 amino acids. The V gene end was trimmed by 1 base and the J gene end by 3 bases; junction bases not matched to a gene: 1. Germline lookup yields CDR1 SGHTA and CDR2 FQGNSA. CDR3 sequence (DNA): TGTGCCAGCAGCTTAGAACTAGCGGAAGAGACCCAGTACTTC. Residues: CASSLELAEETQYF.

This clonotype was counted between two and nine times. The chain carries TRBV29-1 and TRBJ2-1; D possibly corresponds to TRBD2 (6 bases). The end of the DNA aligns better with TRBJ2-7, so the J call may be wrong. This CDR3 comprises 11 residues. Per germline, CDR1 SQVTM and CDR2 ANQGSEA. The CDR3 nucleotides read TGCAGCGTTGGGGGAGGCTACGAGCAGTACTTC. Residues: CSVGGGYEQYF.

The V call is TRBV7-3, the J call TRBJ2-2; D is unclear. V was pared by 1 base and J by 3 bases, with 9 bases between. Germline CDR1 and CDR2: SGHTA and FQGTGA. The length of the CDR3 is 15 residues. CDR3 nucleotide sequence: TGTGCCAGCAGCTTAATGCCTCAGGACACCGGGGAGCTGTTTTTT. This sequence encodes CASSLMPQDTGELFF.

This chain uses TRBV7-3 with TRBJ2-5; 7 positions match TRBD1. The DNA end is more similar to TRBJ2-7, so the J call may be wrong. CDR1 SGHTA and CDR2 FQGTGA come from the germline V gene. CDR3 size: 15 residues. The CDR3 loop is CASSIGTGDGYEQYF. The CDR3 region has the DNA TGTGCCAGCAGCATAGGAACAGGGGACGGTTACGAGCAGTACTTC.